This T cell receptor (beta chain) was found in a study of T cell responses to AZD1222 COVID-19 vaccine. Overall study context: Pooling was applied to second doses at about 4 or about 12 weeks. General study findings and limits: At 160-218 and 743-854, vaccine-associated CD4 TCRs were dominant, and they spanned spike. The donor group comprised mostly white British people and more females; the analysis possibly underestimated clonal diversity. The reported proportion of spike-specific TCRs targeting unmutated variant regions was nearly half.

On this clone: Its antigen is not identified.

The method was immunoSEQ multiplex PCR; TCRdb's version includes in-frame clones alone and lacks a portion of them. This table holds more than 90,000 clones, approximately 90% found once. The receptor comes from an adult in good health. The sample here was peripheral blood, taken on day 0 of AZD1222 vaccination.

CDR3 in amino acids: CASSRRGGGTNTGELFF. CDR3 coding DNA: TGCGCCAGCAGCCGGAGGGGCGGGGGGACGAACACCGGGGAGCTGTTTTTT. J is TRBJ2-2 and V is TRBV5-1, with 8 bases aligning to TRBD2. The CDR3 has 17 residues. CDR1 and CDR2 from the germline V gene are SGHRS and YFSETQ. The J segment lost 0 bases and the V segment lost 4 bases, leaving 8 bases of the junction unmatched.